What follows are 22 T cell receptor beta chains derived from one specimen sequenced in a study of blood T cells in healthy people across ages. Primed by a sample-barcoded 5' primer and a J-beta primer mix, a second PCR proceeded for about 6 to 12 cycles. MiXCR was run by TCRdb on the 5' RACE reads, yielding one entry per CDR3 protein. The repertoire includes about 780,000 distinct CDR3 sequences, 20% to 30% of them detected once, and around 3% sits in the top ten. The same specimen was also included in a second study, on T cells of mothers and their children.

Sequenced sample: blood. The receptors stem from a boy aged 10-17 years in good health.

Concerning this clonotype itself: Compared with germline, one end of the junction differs, possibly owing to a read error. DNA of the CDR3: TGCGCCATCAGTGACGGGGCAGGGGGCCGTGGCTACACCTTC. Protein sequence: CAISDGAGGRGYTF. The V call is TRBV10-3, the J call TRBJ1-2; 8 bases map to TRBD1. The CDR3 is 14 residues long. In germline, CDR1 is ENHRY, CDR2 SYGVKD.

This clonotype was seen more than once but under ten times. The chain combines TRBV15 with TRBJ2-3; possibly TRBD1 or TRBD2 for D (5 bases each). The CDR3 runs to 17 residues. Germline V CDR1 and CDR2: LNHNV, YYDKDF (reference sequence). Trimming took 0 bases from V and 0 from J, leaving 13 bases between them. CDR3 sequence (DNA): TGTGCCACCAGCAGAGAAGAGGGGCCCGATAGCACAGATACGCAGTATTTT. This codes for CATSREEGPDSTDTQYF.

As to this clonotype: The CDR3 carries no conserved terminal phenylalanine or tryptophan, so it likely arises from a read error. The V gene is TRBV5-1, the J gene TRBJ2-7; D gene uncertain. V lost 0 bases to trimming and J lost 5 bases, with 9 bases between them. CDR1 and CDR2 (germline): SGHRS, YFSETQ. The CDR3 spans 13 residues. The CDR3 protein is CASSLVSADEQYL. The CDR3, as DNA: TGCGCCAGCAGCTTGGTCTCGGCCGACGAGCAGTACCTC.

In this sample, this clonotype turned up a few times. This chain uses TRBV3-1 with TRBJ2-5, with TRBD2 matching 10 bases. V was pared by 5 bases and J by 2 bases, with 11 bases of the junction left unmatched. This CDR3 region has 17 residues. Germline assignment: CDR1 LGHDT and CDR2 YNNKEL (reference sequence). CDR3 amino acids: CASSTASPSGGQETQYF. CDR3 bases: TGTGCCAGCAGCACAGCTTCCCCTAGCGGGGGTCAAGAGACCCAGTACTTC.

J is TRBJ1-6 and V is TRBV15, with 8 bases identical to TRBD1. The J segment lost 10 bases and the V segment lost 2 bases, leaving 7 bases of the junction unmatched. The CDR3 length is 15 residues. Germline lookup yields CDR1 LNHNV and CDR2 YYDKDF (reference sequence). The CDR3, as DNA: TGTGCCACCAGCAGAAAACAGGGGGGGGAATCACCCCTCCACTTT. Its translation is CATSRKQGGESPLHF.

In this sample, this clonotype turned up a few times. The rearrangement joins TRBV9 to TRBJ1-1; TRBD1 might be the D (6 bases). The CDR3 sequence is 14 residues long. Between the trimmed V and J ends, which lost 4 bases and 5 bases, there was a span of 15 bases. Per the germline V gene, CDR1 is SGDLS and CDR2 is YYNGEE. CDR3 residues: CASSLGASWTEAFF. CDR3 DNA sequence: TGTGCCAGCAGCCTGGGGGCCAGTTGGACTGAAGCTTTCTTT.

This clonotype was counted between two and nine times. This chain links TRBV11-2 with TRBJ2-3; D call uncertain. Germline CDR1 and CDR2: SGHAT and FQNNGV. Deletions cut 3 bases from V and 2 bases from J, with 6 bases between. The CDR3 spans 13 residues. The CDR3 coding sequence is TGTGCCAGCAGCTTTTCGTTCACAGATACGCAGTATTTT. Its translation is CASSFSFTDTQYF.

This chain links TRBV5-1 with TRBJ2-5, with D hard to call. The J call may be incorrect, as the DNA end agrees better with TRBJ2-7. Germline V gene sequence: CDR1 SGHRS, CDR2 YFSETQ. This CDR3 region has 14 residues. DNA of the CDR3: TGCGCCAGCAGCTTGGAGATAGGAACGTACGAGCAGTACTTC. Translating it yields CASSLEIGTYEQYF.

The chain uses TRBV10-3 and TRBJ2-2; 10 bases line up with TRBD2. The V segment lost 6 bases and the J segment 0 bases; nucleotides outside the gene matches: 7. The germline CDR1 and CDR2 sequences are ENHRY and SYGVKD. The CDR3 runs 17 residues. The CDR3 coding sequence is TGTGCCATCAGGCGGAGCGGGGGGGCGCCGAACACCGGGGAGCTGTTTTTT. Amino acids: CAIRRSGGAPNTGELFF.

The chain has TRBV28 and TRBJ2-3; TRBD1 matches at 9 bases. The CDR3 spans 13 residues. Germline V gives CDR1 MDHEN, CDR2 SYDVKM. V dropped 8 bases and J dropped 2; count of bases not matched to a gene: 2. The CDR3 DNA reads as TGTGCCAGCCGGGACAGGGACACAGATACGCAGTATTTT. This sequence encodes CASRDRDTDTQYF.

This clonotype was observed a handful of times. The chain recombines TRBV30 with TRBJ2-5; D gene ambiguous. The end of the DNA fits TRBJ2-7 better, so the J call may be wrong. The CDR3 has 14 residues. Germline CDR1 and CDR2: GTSNPN and SVGIG (reference sequence). CDR3 sequence: CAWSGLKGGYEQYF. The CDR3, as DNA: TGTGCCTGGAGTGGGTTGAAGGGCGGCTACGAGCAGTACTTC.

This chain uses TRBV6-8 with TRBJ2-1; 9 bases line up with TRBD1. Germline V gene sequence: CDR1 MNHGY, CDR2 SAAAGT. The CDR3 is 13 amino acids. Losses at the gene ends were 7 bases for V and 7 bases for J; bases not matched to a gene: 5. CDR3 nucleotides: TGTGCCAGCACGGGACAGGGAGGGAATGAGCAGTTCTTC. Its protein product is CASTGQGGNEQFF.

This chain links TRBV6-6 with TRBJ2-7; D remains ambiguous. There are 14 residues in the CDR3. Germline CDR1 reads MNHNY; CDR2 reads SVGAGI (reference sequence). V gave up 2 bases and J gave up 5 bases, with 13 bases separating them. CDR3 amino acids: CASSYRPTGNEQYF. CDR3 DNA sequence: TGTGCCAGCAGTTACCGGCCTACGGGCAACGAGCAGTACTTC.

This chain uses TRBV24-1 with TRBJ2-5; 14 positions agree with TRBD2. The CDR3 contains 19 residues. V dropped 1 base and J dropped 10; count of bases not matched to a gene: 16. Germline CDR1 and CDR2: KGHDR and SFDVKD. The CDR3 spells CATSDLGLAGGQLGRCQYF. The CDR3 DNA reads TGTGCCACCAGTGATTTAGGACTAGCGGGGGGCCAGCTAGGACGATGCCAGTACTTC.

The chain couples TRBV7-7 to TRBJ2-3; maybe TRBD2 (6 bases). The CDR3 spans 15 residues. V was clipped by 0 bases and J by 4 bases, with 11 bases between them. Germline CDR1 and CDR2: SSHAT and FNYEAQ (reference sequence). Here the CDR3 DNA reads TGTGCCAGCAGCTTAGCGGGGGAGGCGTCAGATACGCAGTATTTT. This gives the protein CASSLAGEASDTQYF.

To note about this clonotype: At one boundary the junction diverges from the germline segment, which might be a read error. The chain carries TRBV20-1 and TRBJ2-5; 14 nucleotides agree with TRBD2. CDR1 DFQATT and CDR2 SNEGSKA come from the germline V gene (reference sequence). The CDR3 has 14 amino acids. The CDR3 coding sequence is TGCGGTGCAGGGACTAGCGGGAGATCGGAGACCCAGTACTTC. It is translated as CGAGTSGRSETQYF.

This chain links TRBV27 with TRBJ1-2; possible D gene TRBD1, 6 bases. The CDR3 covers 13 residues. Per germline, CDR1 MNHEY and CDR2 SMNVEV (reference sequence). The V and J ends lost 7 bases and 6 bases respectively, with 15 bases between them. Here the CDR3 reads CASTPRGGDGYTF. As DNA, the CDR3 is TGTGCCAGCACTCCAAGGGGGGGCGATGGCTACACCTTC.

This chain links TRBV3-1 with TRBJ1-1; no firm D call. The length of the CDR3 is 16 residues. The V end lost 5 bases, the J end lost 2 bases, and 18 bases lay between the germline ends. Germline V lookup: CDR1 LGHDT, CDR2 YNNKEL (reference sequence). The CDR3 sequence: CASSIWARRGNTEAFF. The DNA for the CDR3 is TGTGCCAGCAGCATCTGGGCCAGGCGGGGAAACACTGAAGCTTTCTTT.

The chain combines TRBV7-9 with TRBJ1-1; TRBD1 agrees at 10 bases. Germline trimming cut 3 bases from V and 2 bases from J; bases unmatched to any gene: 3. Germline V gene lookup returns CDR1 SEHNR and CDR2 FQNEAQ (reference sequence). The CDR3 extends over 15 amino acids. The DNA for the CDR3 is TGTGCCAGCAGCTTTGGGACAGGGGTAAACACTGAAGCTTTCTTT. Its translation is CASSFGTGVNTEAFF.

Concerning this clonotype: Likely a read error: the CDR3 ends without its conserved phenylalanine or tryptophan. The gene calls are TRBV6-6 and TRBJ1-1; D is unclear. Between the trimmed V and J ends, which lost 5 bases and 5 bases, there was a span of 6 bases. The CDR3 contains 11 residues. Germline CDR1 is MNHNY and CDR2 is SVGAGI (reference sequence). CDR3 protein: CASSATTEAFL. The DNA for the CDR3 is TGTGCCAGCAGTGCGACAACTGAAGCTTTCTTG.

This clonotype was seen a few times. V and J are TRBV3-1 and TRBJ1-4; unclear D gene. The CDR3 is made up of 17 amino acids. Germline assignment: CDR1 LGHDT and CDR2 YNNKEL (reference sequence). Between the trimmed V and J ends, which lost 3 bases and 2 bases, there was a span of 16 bases. CDR3 sequence (DNA): TGTGCCAGCAGCCACCGGTACCCAAAAAGGACTAATGAAAAACTGTTTTTT. It is translated as CASSHRYPKRTNEKLFF. Full variable domain (outside the CDR3, taken from reference TRBV3-1 and TRBJ1-4): DTAVSQTPKYLVTQMGNDKSIKCEQNLGHDTMYWYKQDSKKFLKIMFSYNNKELIINETVPNRFSPKSPDKAHLNLHINSLELGDSAVYFCASSHRYPKRTNEKLFFGSGTQLSVL.

J is TRBJ1-2 and V is TRBV10-3, with D possibly being TRBD1 (5 bases). V lost 6 bases and J 2 bases, leaving 10 bases between the germline ends. The CDR3 contains 13 residues. Germline-derived CDR1 and CDR2 are ENHRY and SYGVKD. This CDR3 is CAIRGTGNYGYTF. CDR3 DNA: TGTGCCATCAGGGGGACTGGGAACTATGGCTACACCTTC.